The 23 T cell receptor beta chains below were found in one sample sequenced in a study of OX40 agonist ivuxolimab in advanced cancers. TCRdb keeps only in-frame clones here, not all; method: immunoSEQ multiplex PCR. This sample has around 68,000 clones, with roughly 86% found just once. The sequenced sample was CD4+ or CD8+ T cells sorted from blood, obtained in a trial of the OX40 agonist ivuxolimab. Receptors originate from an adult with an advanced solid tumor such as melanoma, head and neck, liver or kidney cancer.

This rearrangement joins TRBV11-2 to TRBJ2-1; no clear D. This CDR3 contains 14 residues. Germline lookup yields CDR1 SGHAT and CDR2 FQNNGV. V was trimmed by 5 bases and J by 0 bases, leaving 8 bases between them. CDR3 sequence reads: CASSGFDSYNEQFF. CDR3 nucleotides: TGTGCCAGCAGCGGGTTTGACTCCTACAATGAGCAGTTCTTC. The complete variable domain, with remaining parts taken from reference TRBV11-2 and TRBJ2-1, reads EAGVAQSPRYKIIEKRQSVAFWCNPISGHATLYWYQQILGQGPKLLIQFQNNGVVDDSQLPKDRFSAERLKGVDSTLKIQPAKLEDSAVYLCASSGFDSYNEQFFGPGTRLTVL.

This sequence joins TRBV7-9 and TRBJ2-5; 9 bases are a match to TRBD2. The V segment lost 1 base and the J segment 6 bases; nucleotides outside the gene matches: 6. CDR3 length: 15 amino acids. Germline loops: CDR1 SEHNR, CDR2 FQNEAQ (reference sequence). The CDR3: CASSLGGREWKTQYF. The CDR3 coding sequence is TGTGCCAGCAGCTTAGGCGGGAGGGAGTGGAAGACCCAGTACTTC.

This rearrangement joins TRBV19 to TRBJ1-2; D perhaps matches TRBD1 (6 bases). The CDR3 consists of 12 residues. Germline V gives CDR1 LNHDA, CDR2 SQIVND (reference sequence). Trimming left V 7 bases short and J 3 bases short, with 9 bases between. CDR3 DNA: TGTGCCAGTAATTCAGGGGACTATGGCTACACCTTC. This encodes CASNSGDYGYTF.

V is TRBV5-1 and J is TRBJ2-1, with D possibly TRBD2 on 6 matching bases. Trimming cost V 2 bases and J 7 bases, with 16 bases left between them. Germline V gene data show CDR1 as SGHRS and CDR2 as YFSETQ. There are 15 residues in the CDR3. CDR3 DNA sequence: TGCGCCAGCAGCTTTATACAGACGGGGGTGAATGAGCAGTTCTTC. Translation gives CASSFIQTGVNEQFF.

The J gene is TRBJ2-7, the V gene TRBV25-1, with a possible D match to TRBD2 (5 bases). Between the trimmed V and J ends, which lost 7 bases and 9 bases, there was a span of 19 bases. The CDR3 loop spans 13 amino acids. Germline CDR1 MGHDK, CDR2 SYGVNS. The CDR3 sequence is CASNPPGNSGQYF. The DNA of the CDR3 is TGTGCCAGCAACCCCCCGGGGAACTCTGGGCAGTACTTC.

The genes are TRBV15 and TRBJ2-7; maybe TRBD1 (6 bases). Trimming removed 0 bases from V and 3 bases from J, with 9 bases in between. The CDR3 sequence is 14 residues long. Germline V lookup: CDR1 LNHNV, CDR2 YYDKDF (reference sequence). CDR3 region: CATSRDKGGYEQYF. In DNA, the CDR3 is TGTGCCACCAGCAGAGATAAAGGGGGCTACGAGCAGTACTTC.

V gene TRBV10-3 combines with J gene TRBJ1-6; 11 positions agree with TRBD1. CDR1 and CDR2 from the germline V gene are ENHRY and SYGVKD. This CDR3 comprises 16 residues. The junction had 10 bases not matched to a gene; V was cut back by 4 bases and J by 11 bases. This chain's CDR3 is CAISAGQGAAGPPLHF. The CDR3 DNA sequence: TGTGCCATCAGTGCAGGACAGGGGGCTGCGGGTCCACCCCTCCACTTT.

The chain combines TRBV11-3 with TRBJ2-3, with 11 nucleotides matching TRBD2. J lost 4 bases, V lost 8 bases, and 8 bases had no gene match. Germline V gives CDR1 SGHNT, CDR2 YENEEA. The CDR3 has 15 residues. CDR3 in amino acids: CASGGGTSGPDTQYF. The CDR3 coding sequence is TGTGCCAGCGGGGGAGGGACTAGCGGCCCAGATACGCAGTATTTT.

The J gene is TRBJ1-2, the V gene TRBV7-2; D gene unclear. Germline assignment: CDR1 SGHTA and CDR2 FQGNSA. The V end lost 1 base, the J end lost 5 bases, and 14 bases lay between the germline ends. The CDR3 length is 15 residues. The CDR3 reads CASSLERATPYGYTF. The CDR3 bases are TGTGCCAGCAGCTTAGAGAGGGCTACCCCATATGGCTACACCTTC.

This clone was recorded only once. The chain couples TRBV5-4 to TRBJ2-5; TRBD2 aligns across 16 bases. The CDR3 contains 17 residues. Germline CDR1 and CDR2: SGHNT and YYREEE (reference sequence). Unmatched junction bases numbered 7, after V lost 4 bases and J lost 4 bases. CDR3 sequence reads: CASSHGTSGGAGETQYF. In DNA, the CDR3 is TGTGCCAGCAGCCACGGGACTAGCGGGGGGGCGGGAGAGACCCAGTACTTC.

The chain couples TRBV5-1 to TRBJ2-1; 8 nucleotides align to TRBD1. V was pared by 5 bases and J by 6 bases, with 7 bases of the junction left unmatched. CDR1 is SGHRS and CDR2 is YFSETQ in the germline V gene. The CDR3 spans 14 residues. The CDR3: CASSSTGVFNEQFF. The CDR3, as DNA: TGCGCCAGCAGTTCGACAGGGGTTTTCAATGAGCAGTTCTTC.

DNA for the CDR3: TGCGCCAGCAGCGTAGCTGTCACAGATACGCAGTATTTT. It encodes CASSVAVTDTQYF. The chain carries TRBV4-3 and TRBJ2-3; D not resolved. The germline V gene encodes CDR1 LGHNA and CDR2 YSLEER. The CDR3 extends over 13 amino acids. Between the trimmed V and J ends, which lost 5 bases and 2 bases, there was a span of 8 bases.

The rearrangement joins TRBV15 to TRBJ2-6; D possibly corresponds to TRBD2 (5 bases). In germline, CDR1 is LNHNV, CDR2 YYDKDF (reference sequence). Deletions cut 5 bases from V and 4 bases from J, with 15 bases between. This CDR3 is built from 16 residues. CDR3 sequence reads: CATSSERRLGANVLTF. In DNA, the CDR3 is TGTGCCACCAGCTCCGAGCGGCGACTCGGGGCCAACGTCCTGACTTTC.

The chain carries TRBV16 and TRBJ1-2, with D possibly matching TRBD1 (5 bases). The V and J ends lost 0 bases and 5 bases respectively, with 16 bases between them. The germline CDR1 and CDR2 sequences are KGHSY and FQNENV. The CDR3 is 16 residues long. CDR3 in DNA: TGTGCCAGCAGCCAATCGGGGCAGGATCTGGGGTATGGCTACACCTTC. It codes for CASSQSGQDLGYGYTF.

Here the CDR3 reads CSVVPRSETQYF. The CDR3 DNA reads TGCAGCGTTGTTCCCCGCTCAGAGACCCAGTACTTC. The rearrangement links TRBV29-1 to TRBJ2-5; D is ambiguous. The germline gives CDR1 SQVTM, CDR2 ANQGSEA. The CDR3 sequence is 12 residues long. V gave up 4 bases and J gave up 4 bases, with 10 bases separating them.

V usage is TRBV9 and J usage is TRBJ2-7, with D possibly being TRBD2 (5 bases). Germline V gives CDR1 SGDLS, CDR2 YYNGEE. V was clipped by 4 bases and J by 0 bases, with 11 bases between them. The CDR3 loop spans 14 amino acids. The CDR3, as DNA: TGTGCCAGCAGCTTGGACTTGAGCTCCTACGAGCAGTACTTC. It translates to CASSLDLSSYEQYF.

This chain links TRBV9 with TRBJ1-3, with D possibly being TRBD1 (5 bases). The CDR3 totals 18 residues. V lost 4 bases and J lost 0, with 20 bases in between. Germline V gene lookup returns CDR1 SGDLS and CDR2 YYNGEE. This CDR3 reads CASSSVGQTISSGNTIYF. DNA for the CDR3: TGTGCCAGCAGCTCTGTGGGGCAGACAATCAGCTCTGGAAACACCATATATTTT.

The chain combines TRBV7-6 with TRBJ2-7; D is possibly TRBD1 (6 bases). This CDR3 is 14 amino acids long. The V gene's germline CDR1 is SGHVS and CDR2 FNYEAQ. The V gene lost 1 base and the J gene lost 0 bases, with 7 bases spanning the gap. The CDR3 region has the DNA TGTGCCAGCAGCTTAGGGACAGCCTCCTACGAGCAGTACTTC. Translating gives CASSLGTASYEQYF.

The V gene is TRBV15, the J gene TRBJ1-1; D ambiguous. From germline, CDR1 is LNHNV and CDR2 YYDKDF (reference sequence). The CDR3 covers 13 residues. V dropped 4 bases and J dropped 10 bases, with 16 bases sitting between them. The CDR3 spells CATSKEGTLGAFF. In DNA, the CDR3 is TGTGCCACCAGCAAGGAGGGCACGCTAGGAGCTTTCTTT.

The rearrangement joins TRBV28 to TRBJ2-7, with a possible D match to TRBD2 (5 bases). The germline V gene encodes CDR1 MDHEN and CDR2 SYDVKM. This CDR3 is 15 amino acids long. Trimming took 4 bases from V and 4 from J, leaving 17 bases between them. The CDR3 DNA sequence: TGTGCCAGCAGTTCCAACCGGGAAAGCCCATACGAGCAGTACTTC. Protein: CASSSNRESPYEQYF. Using reference TRBV28 and TRBJ2-7 for the parts outside the CDR3, the full variable domain is DVKVTQSSRYLVKRTGEKVFLECVQDMDHENMFWYRQDPGLGLRLIYFSYDVKMKEKGDIPEGYSVSREKKERFSLILESASTNQTSMYLCASSSNRESPYEQYFGPGTRLTVT.

The chain links TRBV7-8 to TRBJ2-7; the match to TRBD2 covers 11 bases. The CDR3 sequence is 15 residues long. With V trimmed by 5 bases and J by 4 bases, 7 bases remained unmatched. In germline, CDR1 is SGHVS, CDR2 FQNEAQ. The chain's CDR3 is CASSPGASGRYEQYF. In nucleotides, the CDR3 is TGTGCCAGCAGCCCCGGGGCTAGCGGGAGGTACGAGCAGTACTTC.

This clone appeared once. V usage is TRBV5-4 and J usage is TRBJ2-1, with D perhaps TRBD2 (7 bases). CDR1 SGHNT and CDR2 YYREEE come from the germline V gene (reference sequence). Trimming removed 1 base at V and 6 bases at J, with 14 bases between. The CDR3 runs 15 residues. In DNA, the CDR3 is TGTGCCAGCAGCTTGAGGGGGGGCACGGTCAATGAGCAGTTCTTC. This translates into CASSLRGGTVNEQFF. Combining the CDR3 with reference TRBV5-4 and TRBJ2-1 gives the whole variable domain ETGVTQSPTHLIKTRGQQVTLRCSSQSGHNTVSWYQQALGQGPQFIFQYYREEENGRGNFPPRFSGLQFPNYSSELNVNALELDDSALYLCASSLRGGTVNEQFFGPGTRLTVL.

This clone was counted once. The chain carries TRBV7-9 and TRBJ1-4; 8 bases match TRBD1. Trimming removed 1 base from V and 7 bases from J; junction bases left unmatched: 11. The CDR3 totals 17 residues. Germline CDR1 reads SEHNR; CDR2 reads FQNEAQ (reference sequence). CDR3 DNA: TGTGCCAGCAGCTTAGGGGGCAGGGGGCTTCTTAGTGAAAAACTGTTTTTT. Translation gives CASSLGGRGLLSEKLFF.